Listed here is a single T cell receptor beta chain. A few counts support this clone. There is no known antigen for this receptor. No base quality values were provided; no much bigger clone lies one nucleotide off. The record originates from a study of blood T cell repertoires in COVID-19 (dated by TCRdb to the early 2020s). Context from the whole study: Collaborator samples came from the United States, Italy and Spain and covered acute and convalescent phases of COVID-19. The material from the prospective study consisted of cDNA or gDNA derived from T cells, B-cell-depleted T cells, or PBMCs. Subjects who had been exposed to COVID-19, were actively infected with it, or had recovered from it provided the deeply sampled blood TCRbeta repertoires that made up the dataset. The repertoires were released in a freely available public database meant as a resource for research on the immune response to SARS-CoV-2. The samples were drawn from the first 160 participants of the ongoing ImmuneRACE study and from 1,254 subjects provided by 6 global collaborators. Nearly every sample came with metadata listing a de-identified subject ID, COVID-19 status, age in years and sex. Where HLA class I and class II types were available, the types were taken from metadata supplied by the sample provider, not from assay-based typing. Points the paper makes about the study in general: Clinical and demographic metadata were provided uncurated, with the amount varying by source and participant.

TCRbeta CDR3 regions were amplified from genomic DNA by means of the immunoSEQ Assay, a bias-controlled multiplex PCR. On the study's bioinformatics: The number of nucleated cells in each sample was estimated from the amplification of reference gene primers within the assay. Sequence reads were collapsed and filtered to measure the absolute abundance of every unique TCRbeta CDR3 rearrangement. For each sample, productive Simpson clonality was calculated as the square root of Simpson's diversity index across productive rearrangements. TCRdb took this table from immuneACCESS and kept in-frame rearrangements with V and J called. Such tables lack part of the clones; where checked against another copy, unresolved V genes explain under half of the gap, and the rest is unexplained. Clonal size and the V and J genes are those of that table, whereas D and trimming came from the DNA. Across this sample there are some 190,000 clones, with approximately 87% seen only once. Of the sample, roughly 18% falls within the top ten clones.

At one collaborating source in Seattle, patients were enrolled during active infection and were followed longitudinally through the course of disease. The collaborating institutions used their own protocols to collect whole blood in K2EDTA tubes. For TCRbeta analysis, collaborators shipped samples in one of three forms: frozen whole blood, isolated PBMCs, or DNA extracted from either of those sample types. The CDR3 goes from the cysteine to the phenylalanine over 16 residues. Only the CDR3 DNA is retained, 48 bases long and in frame from the first base. Recombination linked TRBV21-1 to TRBJ2-5; the table's D call TRBD2 went unverified against the DNA. TRBV21-1 is recorded as a pseudogene. What was sequenced was peripheral blood. The sequence was collected from a person aged 70 to 85 with COVID-19, enrolled during active disease. The DNA is TGTGCCAGCAGCAAAGCGATAAGGGGGGGACGGGAGACCCAGTACTTC. This translates into CASSKAIRGGRETQYF.